This is a list of T cell receptor beta chains from one sample in a study of cytomegalovirus exposure and HLA in healthy donors. The method was immunoSEQ multiplex PCR; TCRdb's version includes in-frame clones alone and lacks a portion of them. The data contain about 110,000 clones, around 76% of them singletons. Sequenced sample: PBMCs. These receptors were obtained from a man under 40 in good health and CMV-seropositive. The CDR3 runs from the conserved cysteine through the conserved F or W. D genes are given only for firm matches. The size entry is marked missing in some rows and otherwise reads once, few, many or a size class.

NA 12 TRBJ2-2 NA TRBV6-6 CASSTVPGELFF TGTGCCAGCAGCACTGTTCCCGGGGAGCTGTTTTTT
NA 10 TRBJ2-1 NA TRBV20-1 CSAIGGVPFF TGCAGTGCCATAGGGGGGGTTCCGTTCTTC
NA 13 TRBJ1-1 NA TRBV30 CAWRETVNTEAFF TGTGCCTGGAGGGAGACAGTGAACACTGAAGCTTTCTTT
NA 15 TRBJ1-2 TRBD1 TRBV7-9 CASRHRDRRDEGYTF TGTGCCAGCAGGCACCGGGACAGGCGAGATGAAGGCTACACCTTC
NA 13 TRBJ1-2 NA TRBV14 CASSLQGRYGYTF TGTGCCAGCAGCCTACAGGGCCGCTATGGCTACACCTTC
NA 16 TRBJ2-6 TRBD1 TRBV5-6 CASSPGTGAGANVLTF TGTGCCAGCAGCCCGGGGACAGGGGCTGGGGCCAACGTCCTGACTTTC
NA 16 TRBJ1-1 NA TRBV6-1 CASSEALRQGNTEAFF TGTGCCAGCAGTGAAGCGCTTCGGCAGGGGAACACTGAAGCTTTCTTT
NA 16 TRBJ2-3 TRBD2 TRBV2 CASPPPSGASTDTQYF TGTGCCAGTCCCCCCCCTAGCGGGGCCAGCACAGATACGCAGTATTTT
NA 14 TRBJ1-5 NA TRBV27 CASTPTGGGQPQHF TGTGCCAGCACCCCGACAGGTGGAGGTCAGCCCCAGCATTTT
NA 14 TRBJ2-2 NA TRBV6-1 CAISEQEMTGELFF TGTGCCATCAGTGAGCAGGAAATGACCGGGGAGCTGTTTTTT
NA 17 TRBJ2-7 TRBD2 TRBV9 CASSVGPLAGGLYEQYF TGTGCCAGCAGCGTCGGCCCCTTAGCGGGGGGCCTCTACGAGCAGTACTTC
NA 17 TRBJ2-3 TRBD2 TRBV25-1 CASSNRVLAGGPDTQYF TGTGCCAGCAGTAACAGGGTGCTGGCGGGGGGGCCAGATACGCAGTATTTT
NA 13 TRBJ2-2 NA TRBV11-2 CASRPGNTGELFF TGTGCCAGCAGGCCGGGGAACACCGGGGAGCTGTTTTTT
NA 15 TRBJ1-1 NA TRBV7-9 CASSLVARVNTEAFF TGTGCCAGCAGCTTAGTGGCGAGGGTGAACACTGAAGCTTTCTTT
few 12 TRBJ2-1 NA TRBV6-5 CASSSDFNEQFF TGTGCCAGCAGTTCGGACTTCAATGAGCAGTTCTTC
few 18 TRBJ1-2 NA TRBV4-3 CASSQDVLRFFTNYGYTF TGCGCCAGCAGCCAAGATGTGCTACGCTTCTTTACTAACTATGGCTACACCTTC
NA 15 TRBJ2-2 TRBD1 TRBV9 CASSVVTGDTGELFF TGTGCCAGCAGCGTCGTGACAGGGGACACCGGGGAGCTGTTTTTT
NA 11 TRBJ2-1 TRBD2 TRBV27 CASSLRGEQFF TGTGCCAGCAGTTTGCGGGGGGAGCAGTTCTTC
NA 13 TRBJ2-2 NA TRBV29-1 CSAVDSNTGELFF TGCAGCGCTGTGGACAGCAACACCGGGGAGCTGTTTTTT
NA 15 TRBJ1-4 TRBD1 TRBV2 CASNFPRDRVKKLFF TGTGCCAGCAATTTCCCGCGGGACAGGGTGAAAAAACTGTTTTTT
NA 16 TRBJ2-2 NA TRBV6-1 CASSDVARGVAGELFF TGTGCCAGCAGTGATGTGGCCAGGGGGGTCGCCGGGGAGCTGTTTTTT
NA 15 TRBJ2-5 TRBD1 TRBV28 CASSSGTGEQETQYF TGTGCCAGCAGTTCCGGGACAGGGGAGCAAGAGACCCAGTACTTC
few 14 TRBJ2-7 TRBD1 TRBV19 CASSSQGISYEQYF TGTGCCAGTAGTTCACAGGGGATCTCCTACGAGCAGTACTTC
NA 15 TRBJ2-1 NA TRBV27 CASSRGLRGWNEQFF TGTGCCAGCAGTCGGGGACTGAGGGGTTGGAATGAGCAGTTCTTC
NA 15 TRBJ2-7 TRBD2 TRBV9 CASSVDGGSSYEQYF TGTGCCAGCAGCGTAGACGGGGGGAGCTCCTACGAGCAGTACTTC
NA 14 TRBJ2-2 NA TRBV10-3 CAISKTANTGELFF TGTGCCATCAGTAAGACAGCGAACACCGGGGAGCTGTTTTTT
NA 11 TRBJ2-1 NA TRBV7-9 CASSLGREQFF TGTGCCAGCAGCTTAGGTCGGGAGCAGTTCTTC
NA 17 TRBJ2-6 TRBD1 TRBV15 CATSREGTGTGANVLTF TGTGCCACCAGCAGAGAGGGGACAGGGACTGGGGCCAACGTCCTGACTTTC
NA 15 TRBJ1-3 NA TRBV6-6 CASSLQKTSGNTIYF TGTGCCAGCAGTCTACAGAAAACCTCTGGAAACACCATATATTTT
NA 15 TRBJ1-2 TRBD1 TRBV30 CAWSVPNRGFKGYTF TGTGCCTGGAGTGTACCAAACAGGGGATTCAAGGGCTACACCTTC
NA 12 TRBJ2-3 NA TRBV5-4 CASSIPGDTQYF TGTGCCAGCAGCATCCCAGGAGATACGCAGTATTTT
few 15 TRBJ2-2 TRBD1 TRBV7-9 CASSRQGALTGELFF TGTGCCAGCAGTAGGCAGGGGGCGTTAACCGGGGAGCTGTTTTTT
NA 16 TRBJ1-2 TRBD1 TRBV28 CASSSGTASPYYAYTF TGTGCCAGCAGCTCCGGGACAGCCTCCCCCTACTATGCCTACACCTTC
NA 15 TRBJ2-7 TRBD1 TRBV9 CASSVSGTGLYEQYF TGTGCCAGCAGCGTATCCGGGACAGGGCTCTACGAGCAGTACTTC
few 14 TRBJ2-7 TRBD1 TRBV2 CASSEGETGVQQYF TGTGCCAGCAGTGAAGGGGAGACAGGGGTTCAGCAGTACTTC
NA 16 TRBJ1-6 TRBD1 TRBV13 CASSLGGQEYDSPLHF TGTGCCAGCAGCTTAGGAGGACAGGAGTACGATTCACCCCTCCACTTT
NA 15 TRBJ1-4 TRBD1 TRBV7-9 CASSLGDRENEKLFF TGTGCCAGCAGCTTAGGGGACAGGGAGAATGAAAAACTGTTTTTT
once 15 TRBJ1-5 NA TRBV4-3 CASSQDRVSNQPQHF TGCGCCAGCAGCCAAGACAGGGTAAGCAATCAGCCCCAGCATTTT
once 14 TRBJ1-5 NA TRBV28 CASSLAEINQPQHF TGTGCCAGCAGTTTGGCAGAAATCAATCAGCCCCAGCATTTT
NA 13 TRBJ2-1 NA TRBV28 CASRRDSRNEQFF TGTGCCAGCCGCCGGGACTCCCGGAATGAGCAGTTCTTC